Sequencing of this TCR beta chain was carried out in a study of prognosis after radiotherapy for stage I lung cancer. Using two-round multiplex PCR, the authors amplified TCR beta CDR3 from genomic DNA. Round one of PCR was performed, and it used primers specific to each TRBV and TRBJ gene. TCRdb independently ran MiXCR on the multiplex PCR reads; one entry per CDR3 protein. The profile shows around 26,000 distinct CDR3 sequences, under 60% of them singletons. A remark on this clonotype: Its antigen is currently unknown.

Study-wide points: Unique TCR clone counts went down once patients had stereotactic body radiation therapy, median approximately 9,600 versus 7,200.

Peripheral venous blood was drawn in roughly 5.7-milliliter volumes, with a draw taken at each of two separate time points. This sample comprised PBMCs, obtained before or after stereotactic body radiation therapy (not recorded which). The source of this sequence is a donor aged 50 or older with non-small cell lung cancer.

The CDR3 loop is CASTLAGGTNTGELFF. The CDR3 DNA sequence: TGCGCCAGCACTCTAGCGGGAGGCACGAACACCGGGGAGCTGTTTTTT. This chain connects TRBV4-1 to TRBJ2-2; 11 bases agree with TRBD2. With 7 bases clipped from V and 0 bases from J, the junction kept 4 bases outside the gene matches. The CDR3 totals 16 residues. Germline assignment: CDR1 MGHRA and CDR2 YSYEKL.